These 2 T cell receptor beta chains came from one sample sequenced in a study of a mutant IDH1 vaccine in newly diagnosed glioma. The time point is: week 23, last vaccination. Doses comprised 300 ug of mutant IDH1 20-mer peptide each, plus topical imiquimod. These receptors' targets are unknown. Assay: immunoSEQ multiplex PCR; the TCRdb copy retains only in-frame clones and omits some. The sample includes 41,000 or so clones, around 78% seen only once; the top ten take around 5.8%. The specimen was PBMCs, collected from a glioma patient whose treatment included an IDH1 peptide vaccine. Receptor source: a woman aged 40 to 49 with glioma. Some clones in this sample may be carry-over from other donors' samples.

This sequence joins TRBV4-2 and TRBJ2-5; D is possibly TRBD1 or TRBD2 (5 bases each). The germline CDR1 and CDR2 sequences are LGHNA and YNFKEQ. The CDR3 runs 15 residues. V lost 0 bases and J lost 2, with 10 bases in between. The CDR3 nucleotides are TGTGCCAGCAGCCAAGACAGAGGGGCACAAGAGACCCAGTACTTC. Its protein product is CASSQDRGAQETQYF.

CDR3 DNA: TGCGCCAGCAGCTTGTACAGCTCCTACAATGAGCAGTTCTTC. It yields the protein CASSLYSSYNEQFF. The chain carries TRBV5-1 and TRBJ2-1, with D unresolved. The germline V gene has CDR1 SGHRS and CDR2 YFSETQ. The ends were cut back, 1 base at V and 0 bases at J, with 5 bases in the middle. The CDR3 covers 14 residues.